This TCR beta chain was sequenced for a study of patients and donors after allogeneic stem cell transplantation. Each CDR3 protein gets one entry after TCRdb re-called the RT-PCR reads with MiXCR. Here the sample spans over 350,000 distinct CDR3 sequences, 16% being singletons. Per germline, CDR1 MGHRA and CDR2 YSYEKL. Trimming took off 2 bases at V and 0 bases at J, with 11 bases between the two ends. The CDR3 is made up of 15 amino acids. Input material: blood, either unsorted or a sorted T cell fraction (not recorded which). This chain links TRBV4-1 with TRBJ2-7; no clear D gene. This TCR derives from a human donor who was either an allogeneic HSCT recipient or a stem cell or donor lymphocyte infusion donor (not recorded which). It is not recorded whose cells these are; they may come from a transplant donor. CDR3 loop: CASSQIGRSSYEQYF. As DNA, the CDR3 is TGCGCCAGCAGCCAAATCGGGCGGAGCTCCTACGAGCAGTACTTC.